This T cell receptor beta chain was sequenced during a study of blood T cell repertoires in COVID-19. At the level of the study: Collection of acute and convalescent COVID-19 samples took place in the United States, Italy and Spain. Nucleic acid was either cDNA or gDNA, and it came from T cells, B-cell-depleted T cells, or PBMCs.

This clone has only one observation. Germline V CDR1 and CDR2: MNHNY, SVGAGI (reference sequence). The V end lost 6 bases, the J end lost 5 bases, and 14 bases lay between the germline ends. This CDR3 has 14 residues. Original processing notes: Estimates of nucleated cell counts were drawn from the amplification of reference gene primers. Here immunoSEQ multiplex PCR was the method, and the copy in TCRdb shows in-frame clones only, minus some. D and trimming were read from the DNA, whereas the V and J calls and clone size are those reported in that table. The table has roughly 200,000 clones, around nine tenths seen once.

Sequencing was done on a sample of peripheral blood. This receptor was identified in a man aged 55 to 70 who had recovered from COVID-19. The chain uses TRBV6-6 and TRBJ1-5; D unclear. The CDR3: CASRPTGSYQPQHF. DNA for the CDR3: TGTGCCAGCAGACCAACGGGGTCTTATCAGCCCCAGCATTTT.